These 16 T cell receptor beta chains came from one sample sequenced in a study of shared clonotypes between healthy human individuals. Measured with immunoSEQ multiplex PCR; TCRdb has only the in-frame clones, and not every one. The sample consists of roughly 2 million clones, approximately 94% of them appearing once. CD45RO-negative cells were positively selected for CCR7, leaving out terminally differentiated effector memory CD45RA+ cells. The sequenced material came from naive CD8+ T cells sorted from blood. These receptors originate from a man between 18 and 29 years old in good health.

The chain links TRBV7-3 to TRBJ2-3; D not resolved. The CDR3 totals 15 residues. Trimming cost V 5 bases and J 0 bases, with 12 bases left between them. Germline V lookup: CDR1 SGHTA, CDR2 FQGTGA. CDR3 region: CASSKTPSSTDTQYF. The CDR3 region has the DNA TGTGCCAGCAGCAAAACCCCCTCTAGCACAGATACGCAGTATTTT.

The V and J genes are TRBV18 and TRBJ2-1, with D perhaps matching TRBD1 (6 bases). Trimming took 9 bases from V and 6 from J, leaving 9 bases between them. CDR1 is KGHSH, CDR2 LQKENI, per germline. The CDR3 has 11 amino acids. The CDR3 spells CASLGGNEQFF. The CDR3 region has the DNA TGTGCCAGTCTAGGGGGCAATGAGCAGTTCTTC.

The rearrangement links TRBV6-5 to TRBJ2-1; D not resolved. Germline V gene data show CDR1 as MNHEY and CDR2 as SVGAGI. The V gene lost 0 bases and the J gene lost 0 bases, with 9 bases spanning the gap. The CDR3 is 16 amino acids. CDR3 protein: CASSYSDASSYNEQFF. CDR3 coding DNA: TGTGCCAGCAGTTACTCGGACGCCAGCTCCTACAATGAGCAGTTCTTC.

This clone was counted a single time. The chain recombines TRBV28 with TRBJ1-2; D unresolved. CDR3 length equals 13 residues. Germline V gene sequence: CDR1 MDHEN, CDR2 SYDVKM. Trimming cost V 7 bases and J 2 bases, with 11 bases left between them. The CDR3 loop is CASTIGGNYGYTF. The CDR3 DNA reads TGTGCCAGCACCATCGGCGGAAACTATGGCTACACCTTC.

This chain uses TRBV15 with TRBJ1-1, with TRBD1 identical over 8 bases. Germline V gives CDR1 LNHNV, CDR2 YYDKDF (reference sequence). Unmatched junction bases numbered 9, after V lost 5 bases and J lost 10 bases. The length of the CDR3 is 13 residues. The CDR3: CATSDRGGFTAFF. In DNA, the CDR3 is TGTGCCACCAGCGACAGGGGTGGTTTTACAGCTTTCTTT.

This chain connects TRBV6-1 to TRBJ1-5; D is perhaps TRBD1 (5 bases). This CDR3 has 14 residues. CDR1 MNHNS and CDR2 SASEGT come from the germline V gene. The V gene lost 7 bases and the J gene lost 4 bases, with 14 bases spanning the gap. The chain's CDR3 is CASKEGVVNQPQHF. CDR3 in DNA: TGTGCCAGCAAAGAAGGGGTGGTTAATCAGCCCCAGCATTTT.

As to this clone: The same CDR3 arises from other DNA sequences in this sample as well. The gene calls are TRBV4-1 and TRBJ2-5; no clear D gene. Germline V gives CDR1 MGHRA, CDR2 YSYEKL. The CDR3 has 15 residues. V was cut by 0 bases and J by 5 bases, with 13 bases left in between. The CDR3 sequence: CASSQDPASGETQYF. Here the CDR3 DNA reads TGCGCCAGCAGCCAAGATCCGGCTAGTGGGGAGACCCAGTACTTC.

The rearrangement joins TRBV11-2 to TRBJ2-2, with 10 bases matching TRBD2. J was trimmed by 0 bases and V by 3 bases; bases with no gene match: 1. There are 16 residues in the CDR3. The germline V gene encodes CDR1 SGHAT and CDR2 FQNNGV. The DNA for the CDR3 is TGTGCCAGCAGCTTCGGACTAGCGGCGAACACCGGGGAGCTGTTTTTT. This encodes CASSFGLAANTGELFF.

The CDR3 DNA follows: TGTGCCAGCAGCTCAACCGGAGCGAACACTGAAGCTTTCTTT. It is translated as CASSSTGANTEAFF. The chain uses TRBV7-9 and TRBJ1-1; D remains ambiguous. Germline values: CDR1 SEHNR, CDR2 FQNEAQ (reference sequence). V gave up 4 bases and J gave up 1 base, with 10 bases separating them. This CDR3 contains 14 residues.

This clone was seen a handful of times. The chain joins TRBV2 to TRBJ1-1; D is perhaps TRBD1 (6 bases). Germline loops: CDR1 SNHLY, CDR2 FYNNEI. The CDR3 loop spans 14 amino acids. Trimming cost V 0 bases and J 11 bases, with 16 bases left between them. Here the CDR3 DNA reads TGTGCCAGCAGTGAAGCGGGACACCCAGGCGGGGCTTTCTTT. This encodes CASSEAGHPGGAFF.

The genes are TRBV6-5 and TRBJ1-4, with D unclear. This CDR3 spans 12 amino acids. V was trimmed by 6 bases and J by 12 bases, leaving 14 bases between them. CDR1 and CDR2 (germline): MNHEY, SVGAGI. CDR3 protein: CASRSRGWELFF. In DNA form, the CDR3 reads TGTGCCAGCAGGAGCCGTGGGTGGGAACTGTTTTTT.

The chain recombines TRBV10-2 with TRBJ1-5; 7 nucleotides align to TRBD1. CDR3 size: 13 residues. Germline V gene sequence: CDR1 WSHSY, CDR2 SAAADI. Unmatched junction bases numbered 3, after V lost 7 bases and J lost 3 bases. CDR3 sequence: CASTTGNNQPQHF. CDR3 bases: TGCGCCAGCACGACAGGGAACAATCAGCCCCAGCATTTT.

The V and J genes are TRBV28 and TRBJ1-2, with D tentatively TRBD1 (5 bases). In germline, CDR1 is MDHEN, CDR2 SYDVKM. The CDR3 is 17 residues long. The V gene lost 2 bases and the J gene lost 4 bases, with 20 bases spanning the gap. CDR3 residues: CASSLVAGEENPYGYTF. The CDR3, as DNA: TGTGCCAGCAGTTTAGTAGCGGGGGAAGAAAATCCCTATGGCTACACCTTC.

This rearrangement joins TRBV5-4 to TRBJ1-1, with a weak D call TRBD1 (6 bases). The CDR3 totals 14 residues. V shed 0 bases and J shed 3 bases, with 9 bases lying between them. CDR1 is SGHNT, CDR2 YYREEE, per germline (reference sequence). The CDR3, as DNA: TGTGCCAGCAGCTTGGGACAGGATCACACTGAAGCTTTCTTT. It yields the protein CASSLGQDHTEAFF.

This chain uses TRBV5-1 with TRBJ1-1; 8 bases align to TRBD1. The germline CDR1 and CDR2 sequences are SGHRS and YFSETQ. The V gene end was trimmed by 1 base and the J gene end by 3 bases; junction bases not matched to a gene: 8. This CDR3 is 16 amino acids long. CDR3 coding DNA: TGCGCCAGCAGCTTGTCGTCAGGGGGCACGGACACTGAAGCTTTCTTT. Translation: CASSLSSGGTDTEAFF.

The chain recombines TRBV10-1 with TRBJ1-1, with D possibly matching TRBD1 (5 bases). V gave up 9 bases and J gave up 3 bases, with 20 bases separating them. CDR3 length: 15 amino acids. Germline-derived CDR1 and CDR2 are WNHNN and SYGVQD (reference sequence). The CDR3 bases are TGCGCCAGACCGGGACTTAAGGACGGGGACACTGAAGCTTTCTTT. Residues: CARPGLKDGDTEAFF.